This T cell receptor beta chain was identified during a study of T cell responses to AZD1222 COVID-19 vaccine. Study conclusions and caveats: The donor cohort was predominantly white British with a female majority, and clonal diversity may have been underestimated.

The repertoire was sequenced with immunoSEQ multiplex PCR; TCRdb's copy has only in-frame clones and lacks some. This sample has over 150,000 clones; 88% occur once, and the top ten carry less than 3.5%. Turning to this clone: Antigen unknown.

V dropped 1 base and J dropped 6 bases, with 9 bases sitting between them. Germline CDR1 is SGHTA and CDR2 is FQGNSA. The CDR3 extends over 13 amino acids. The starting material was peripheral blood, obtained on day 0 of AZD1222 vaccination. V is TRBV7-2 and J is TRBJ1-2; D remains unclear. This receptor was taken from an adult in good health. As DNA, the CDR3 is TGTGCCAGCAGCTTAGAAGCAAACAATGGCTACACCTTC. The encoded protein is CASSLEANNGYTF.